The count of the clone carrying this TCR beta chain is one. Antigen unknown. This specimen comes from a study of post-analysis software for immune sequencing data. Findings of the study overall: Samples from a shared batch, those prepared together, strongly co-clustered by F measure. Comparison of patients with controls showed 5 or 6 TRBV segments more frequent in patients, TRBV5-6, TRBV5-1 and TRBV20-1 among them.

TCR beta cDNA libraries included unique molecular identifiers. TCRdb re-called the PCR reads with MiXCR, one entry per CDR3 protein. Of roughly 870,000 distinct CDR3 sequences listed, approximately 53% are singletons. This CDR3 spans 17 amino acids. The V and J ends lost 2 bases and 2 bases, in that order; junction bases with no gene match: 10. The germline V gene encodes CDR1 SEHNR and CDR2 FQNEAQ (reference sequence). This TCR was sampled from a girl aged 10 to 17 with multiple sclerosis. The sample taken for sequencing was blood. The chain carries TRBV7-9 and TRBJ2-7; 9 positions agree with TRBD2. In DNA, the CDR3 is TGTGCCAGCAGCTTAATATTGAAGACTAGCGGTACCTACGAGCAGTACTTC. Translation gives CASSLILKTSGTYEQYF. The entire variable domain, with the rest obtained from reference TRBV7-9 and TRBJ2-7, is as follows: DTGVSQNPRHKITKRGQNVTFRCDPISEHNRLYWYRQTLGQGPEFLTYFQNEAQLEKSRLLSDRFSAERPKGSFSTLEIQRTEQGDSAMYLCASSLILKTSGTYEQYFGPGTRLTVT.